The 3 T cell receptor beta chains below come from one sample, sequenced in a study of cytomegalovirus exposure and HLA in healthy donors. Primers included in the PCR were 60 Vbeta and 13 Jbeta primers. Libraries were prepared by immunoSEQ multiplex PCR; TCRdb keeps only in-frame clonotypes and omits some of them. The sample shows fewer than 250,000 clones, just under 75% of them seen only once. Material for sequencing was PBMCs. Receptors were obtained from a man aged 30-40 years in good health and CMV-seropositive.

The rearrangement links TRBV19 to TRBJ1-5, with D possibly being TRBD1 (5 bases). Germline loops: CDR1 LNHDA, CDR2 SQIVND (reference sequence). This CDR3 is built from 16 residues. Trimming shortened V by 5 bases and J by 2 bases, and 16 bases separated the two germline ends. The chain's CDR3 is CASSFGGVRGNQPQHF. Here the CDR3 DNA reads TGTGCCAGTAGTTTCGGGGGTGTGAGAGGCAATCAGCCCCAGCATTTT.

The CDR3 sequence: CSARGGTEAFF. CDR3 nucleotide sequence: TGCAGCGCCCGGGGGGGGACTGAAGCTTTCTTT. The V call is TRBV29-1, the J call TRBJ1-1; TRBD1 might be the D (5 bases). The CDR3 runs to 11 residues. The germline gives CDR1 SQVTM, CDR2 ANQGSEA. Between the trimmed V and J ends, which lost 7 bases and 5 bases, there was a span of 11 bases. Based on the CDR3 plus reference TRBV29-1 and TRBJ1-1, the full variable domain is SAVISQKPSRDICQRGTSLTIQCQVDSQVTMMFWYRQQPGQSLTLIATANQGSEATYESGFVIDKFPISRPNLTFSTLTVSNMSPEDSSIYLCSARGGTEAFFGQGTRLTVV.

The chain uses TRBV5-1 and TRBJ1-1; 11 bases are shared with TRBD1. Germline V gene lookup returns CDR1 SGHRS and CDR2 YFSETQ. The CDR3 sequence is 17 residues long. Trimming cost V 0 bases and J 6 bases; bases outside gene matches: 10. The CDR3 DNA is TGCGCCAGCAGCTTGGAGGGACAGGGGGGTTCTTTTGCTGAAGCTTTCTTT. It translates to CASSLEGQGGSFAEAFF.